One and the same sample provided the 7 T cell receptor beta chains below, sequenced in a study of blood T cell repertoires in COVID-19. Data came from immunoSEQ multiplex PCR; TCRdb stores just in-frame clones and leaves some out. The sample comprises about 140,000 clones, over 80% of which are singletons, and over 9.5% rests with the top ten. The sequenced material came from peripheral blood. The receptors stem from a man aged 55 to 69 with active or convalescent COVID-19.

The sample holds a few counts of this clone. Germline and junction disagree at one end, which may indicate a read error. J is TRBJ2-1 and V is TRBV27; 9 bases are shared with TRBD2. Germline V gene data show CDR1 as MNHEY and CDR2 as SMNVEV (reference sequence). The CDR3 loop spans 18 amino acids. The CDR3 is CACSFLSVGGGRGDEQFF. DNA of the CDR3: TGTGCCTGCAGTTTCCTCTCAGTGGGGGGCGGGAGGGGCGATGAGCAGTTCTTC.

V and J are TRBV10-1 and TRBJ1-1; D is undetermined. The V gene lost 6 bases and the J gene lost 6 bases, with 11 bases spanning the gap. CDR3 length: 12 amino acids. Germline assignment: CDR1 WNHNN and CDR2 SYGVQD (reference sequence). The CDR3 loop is CASSPGGAEAFF. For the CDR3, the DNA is TGCGCCAGCAGCCCTGGAGGAGCTGAAGCTTTCTTT.

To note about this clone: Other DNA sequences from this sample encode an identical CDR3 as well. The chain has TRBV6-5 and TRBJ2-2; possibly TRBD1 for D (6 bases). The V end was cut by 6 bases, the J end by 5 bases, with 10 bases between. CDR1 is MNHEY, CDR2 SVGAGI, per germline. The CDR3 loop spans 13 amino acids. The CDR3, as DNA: TGTGCCAGCAGGAAAACAGGGACCGGGGAGCTGTTTTTT. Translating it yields CASRKTGTGELFF.

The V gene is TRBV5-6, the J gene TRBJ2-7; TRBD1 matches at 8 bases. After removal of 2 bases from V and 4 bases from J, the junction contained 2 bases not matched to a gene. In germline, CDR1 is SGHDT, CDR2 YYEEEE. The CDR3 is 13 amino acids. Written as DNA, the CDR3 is TGTGCCAGCAGCTTACAGGGGGAATACGAGCAGTACTTC. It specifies CASSLQGEYEQYF.

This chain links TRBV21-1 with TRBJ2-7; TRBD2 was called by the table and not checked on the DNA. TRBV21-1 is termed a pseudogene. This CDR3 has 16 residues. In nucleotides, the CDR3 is TGTGCCAGCAGCAAAGAGACTGCGCGGGAGCTGAGGGAGCAGTACTTC. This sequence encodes CASSKETARELREQYF.

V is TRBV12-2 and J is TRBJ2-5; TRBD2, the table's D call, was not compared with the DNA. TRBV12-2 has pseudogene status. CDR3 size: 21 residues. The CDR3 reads CASRPGSPGLAGIASQETQYF. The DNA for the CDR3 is TGTGCAAGTCGCCCAGGGTCCCCGGGACTAGCGGGAATTGCGAGCCAAGAGACCCAGTACTTC.

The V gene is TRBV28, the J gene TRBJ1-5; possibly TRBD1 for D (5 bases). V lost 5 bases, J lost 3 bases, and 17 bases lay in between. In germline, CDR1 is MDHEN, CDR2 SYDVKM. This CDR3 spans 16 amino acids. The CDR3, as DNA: TGTGCCAGCAGTCTAGCCGGGGGGGTCACCAATCAGCCCCAGCATTTT. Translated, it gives CASSLAGGVTNQPQHF.